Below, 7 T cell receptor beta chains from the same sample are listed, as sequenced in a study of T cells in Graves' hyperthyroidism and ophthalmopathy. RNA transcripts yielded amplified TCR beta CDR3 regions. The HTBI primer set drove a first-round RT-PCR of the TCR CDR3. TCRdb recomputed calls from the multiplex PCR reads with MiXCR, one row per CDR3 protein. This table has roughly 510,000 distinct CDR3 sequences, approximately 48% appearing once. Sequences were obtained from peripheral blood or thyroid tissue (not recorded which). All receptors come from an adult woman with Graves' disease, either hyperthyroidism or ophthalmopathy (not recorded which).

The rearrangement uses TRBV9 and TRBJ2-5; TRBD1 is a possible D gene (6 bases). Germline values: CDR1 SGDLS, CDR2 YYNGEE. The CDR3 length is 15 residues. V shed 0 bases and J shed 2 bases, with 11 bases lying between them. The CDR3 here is CASSVAFGQQETQYF. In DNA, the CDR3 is TGTGCCAGCAGCGTAGCTTTCGGACAGCAAGAGACCCAGTACTTC.

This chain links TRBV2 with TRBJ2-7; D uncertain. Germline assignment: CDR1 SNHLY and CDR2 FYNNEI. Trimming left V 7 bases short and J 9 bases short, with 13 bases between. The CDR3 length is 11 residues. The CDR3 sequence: CASTPSAVQYF. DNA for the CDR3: TGTGCCAGCACCCCCTCGGCGGTGCAGTACTTC.

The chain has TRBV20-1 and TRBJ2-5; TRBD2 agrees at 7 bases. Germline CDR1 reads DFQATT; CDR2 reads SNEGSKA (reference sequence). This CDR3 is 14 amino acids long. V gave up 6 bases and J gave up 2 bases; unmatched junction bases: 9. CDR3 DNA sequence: TGCAGTGCCCCTCTAGCGGAGATTCAAGAGACCCAGTACTTC. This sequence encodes CSAPLAEIQETQYF.

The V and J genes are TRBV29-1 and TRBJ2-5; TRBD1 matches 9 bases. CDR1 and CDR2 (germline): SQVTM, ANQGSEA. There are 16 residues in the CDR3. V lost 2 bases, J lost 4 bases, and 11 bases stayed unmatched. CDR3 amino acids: CSVERDRARGSETQYF. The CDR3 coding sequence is TGCAGCGTTGAAAGGGACAGGGCGAGGGGCTCAGAGACCCAGTACTTC.

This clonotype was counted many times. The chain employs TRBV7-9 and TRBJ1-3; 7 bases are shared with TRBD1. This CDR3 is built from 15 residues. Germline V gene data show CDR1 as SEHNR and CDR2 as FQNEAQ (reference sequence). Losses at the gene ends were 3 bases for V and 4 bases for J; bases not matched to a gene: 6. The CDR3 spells CASSLRTGLGNTIYF. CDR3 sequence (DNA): TGTGCCAGCAGCTTGCGGACAGGTCTGGGAAACACCATATATTTT.

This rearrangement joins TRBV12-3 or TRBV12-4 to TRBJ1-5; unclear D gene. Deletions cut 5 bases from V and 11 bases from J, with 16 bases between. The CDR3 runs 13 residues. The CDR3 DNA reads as TGTGCCAGCAGTCCCAGGTACCGACAATCCCAGCATTTT. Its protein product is CASSPRYRQSQHF.

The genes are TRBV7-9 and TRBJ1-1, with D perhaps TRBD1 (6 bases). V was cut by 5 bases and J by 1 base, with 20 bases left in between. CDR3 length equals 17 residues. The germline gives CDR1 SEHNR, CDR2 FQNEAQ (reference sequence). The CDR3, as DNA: TGTGCCAGCAGCCAAGCCAGGCGGGGCAGGGGGAACACTGAAGCTTTCTTT. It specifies CASSQARRGRGNTEAFF.